Following are 3 T cell receptor beta chains from one sample sequenced in a study of blood T cell repertoires in COVID-19. Sequencing used immunoSEQ multiplex PCR; TCRdb keeps in-frame clones, though not all of them. The sample lists approximately 170,000 clones; more than 75% were seen once. Sequencing used PBMCs or T cells enriched from blood (not recorded which). These receptors came from a man aged 35-49 years who had recovered from COVID-19.

The J gene is TRBJ2-5, the V gene TRBV11-1, with TRBD2 matching over 8 bases. The CDR3 spans 15 residues. Trimming took 5 bases from V and 2 from J; bases not matched to a gene: 7. Per the germline V gene, CDR1 is SGHAT and CDR2 is FQDESV (reference sequence). The CDR3 DNA reads TGTGCCAGCAGCCCATATGCGGGGGGTCAAGAGACCCAGTACTTC. It yields the protein CASSPYAGGQETQYF. The full variable domain, its missing parts supplied by reference TRBV11-1 and TRBJ2-5, is EAEVAQSPRYKITEKSQAVAFWCDPISGHATLYWYRQILGQGPELLVQFQDESVVDDSQLPKDRFSAERLKGVDSTLKIQPAELGDSAMYLCASSPYAGGQETQYFGPGTRLLVL.

This clone was recorded a few times. The V and J genes are TRBV19 and TRBJ1-3; D remains ambiguous. The CDR3 is 12 amino acids. V was clipped by 3 bases and J by 8 bases, with 8 bases between them. The germline CDR1 and CDR2 sequences are LNHDA and SQIVND (reference sequence). The CDR3 coding sequence is TGTGCCAGTAGTATGGCCGTCCACACCATATATTTT. Residues: CASSMAVHTIYF.

V gene TRBV16 combines with J gene TRBJ1-5; no firm D call. There are 13 residues in the CDR3. Germline values: CDR1 KGHSY, CDR2 FQNENV. V was shortened by 3 bases and J by 5 bases, with 8 bases between the two germline ends. The CDR3 DNA follows: TGTGCCAGCAGCCACCAACGGTATCAGCCCCAGCATTTT. It yields the protein CASSHQRYQPQHF.